This T cell receptor beta chain was recovered during a study of cytomegalovirus exposure and HLA in healthy donors. The study's findings and limits: At a 0.05 false discovery rate, a later analysis found about 17,000 TCR beta sequences to be associated with HLA alleles.

The CDR3 sequence is 15 residues long. Germline CDR1 is SEHNR and CDR2 is FQNEAQ (reference sequence). Trimming took 1 base from V and 3 from J; bases not matched to a gene: 2. As to this clone: What it binds is unknown.

Primers for the PCR totalled 60 Vbeta and 13 Jbeta. The data were produced by immunoSEQ multiplex PCR, yet TCRdb's version contains in-frame clones alone and is incomplete. The sample has 90,000 to 140,000 clones; 75% are singletons. The receptor's source is a man aged 40-50 years in good health and CMV-seronegative. The specimen was PBMCs. V and J are TRBV7-9 and TRBJ1-4; 7 bases agree with TRBD1. CDR3: CASSLGQGANEKLFF. The CDR3 bases are TGTGCCAGCAGCTTAGGGCAGGGGGCTAATGAAAAACTGTTTTTT. The full variable domain, completed using reference TRBV7-9 and TRBJ1-4, is DTGVSQNPRHKITKRGQNVTFRCDPISEHNRLYWYRQTLGQGPEFLTYFQNEAQLEKSRLLSDRFSAERPKGSFSTLEIQRTEQGDSAMYLCASSLGQGANEKLFFGSGTQLSVL.